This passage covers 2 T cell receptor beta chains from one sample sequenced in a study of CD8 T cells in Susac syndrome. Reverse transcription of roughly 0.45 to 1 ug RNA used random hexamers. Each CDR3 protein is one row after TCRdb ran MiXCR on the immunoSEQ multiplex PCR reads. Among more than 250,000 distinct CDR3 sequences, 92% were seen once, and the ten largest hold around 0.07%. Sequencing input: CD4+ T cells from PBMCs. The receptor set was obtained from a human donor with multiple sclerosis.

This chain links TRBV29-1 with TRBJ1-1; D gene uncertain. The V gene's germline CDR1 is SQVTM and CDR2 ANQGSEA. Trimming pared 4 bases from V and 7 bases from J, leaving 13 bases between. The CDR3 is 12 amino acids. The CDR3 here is CSVARGGFEAFF. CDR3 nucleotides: TGCAGCGTTGCCCGGGGTGGATTTGAAGCTTTCTTT.

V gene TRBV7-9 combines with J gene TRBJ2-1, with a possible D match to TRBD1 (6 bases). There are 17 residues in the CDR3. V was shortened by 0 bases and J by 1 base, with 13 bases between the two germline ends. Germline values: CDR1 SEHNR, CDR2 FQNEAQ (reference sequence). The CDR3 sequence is CASSLAPHRDSYNEQFF. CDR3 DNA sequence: TGTGCCAGCAGCTTAGCTCCTCACAGGGATTCCTACAATGAGCAGTTCTTC.